The sequence of this T cell receptor beta chain was determined in a study of regulatory T cells in long-lasting Graves disease. As for the study in general: Recently diagnosed Graves' patients had received antithyroid drugs for under 3 months. Findings and limits, study-wide: The study found lower TCR diversity in persistent Graves' patients than in newly diagnosed ones.

Germline loops: CDR1 LNHNV, CDR2 YYDKDF (reference sequence). The junction had 6 bases not matched to a gene; V was cut back by 4 bases and J by 6 bases. The CDR3 loop spans 14 amino acids. In its sample, this clonotype was seen many times. Its antigen is as yet unknown. CDR3-region Arm-PCR and iRepertoire HTBI primers produced the TCR beta libraries. TCRdb re-derived calls from the multiplex PCR reads in MiXCR, one entry per CDR3 protein. The sample records about 400,000 distinct CDR3 sequences, about 15% being singletons. The sample's time point: newly diagnosed GD, antithyroid drugs for less than 3 months. Extracted PBMC RNA gave rise to the TCR library. These data were also reused for a study on T cells in Graves' hyperthyroidism and ophthalmopathy.

The TCR originated in a woman aged 40 to 50 with Graves disease. The V call is TRBV15, the J call TRBJ1-5; 7 bases align to TRBD1. This sample comprised peripheral blood mononuclear cells (PBMCs), obtained at new diagnosis, from a patient treated with antithyroid drugs. DNA for the CDR3: TGTGCCACCAGCAACGACAGGGTTGGTCAGCCCCAGCATTTT. It codes for CATSNDRVGQPQHF.